This TCR beta chain was captured in a study of T cells after yellow fever vaccination. Looked up from germline, CDR1 is SGDLS and CDR2 is YYNGEE. V lost 0 bases, J lost 1 base, and 9 bases lay in between. The CDR3 sequence is 15 residues long. Whole-study results and caveats: Most clones from primary vaccination were detected again post-booster (96% CD4, about 88% CD8).

From the 5' RACE reads, TCRdb called clonotypes with MiXCR, one entry per CDR3 protein. The table shows approximately 510,000 distinct CDR3 sequences, with 21% occurring only once. This clonotype was counted a few times. What it binds is not known. The source is a man between 18 and 35 years old who received the YFV17D yellow fever vaccine. The specimen was PBMCs, collected approximately 22 days after the first yellow fever vaccination. This chain uses TRBV9 with TRBJ2-3; D is perhaps TRBD2 (5 bases). The CDR3 DNA is TGTGCCAGCAGCGTAGTCGGGGTGGGCACAGATACGCAGTATTTT. Its protein is CASSVVGVGTDTQYF.